This T cell receptor beta chain was recorded in a study of spatial heterogeneity in lung cancer. Each TCR cDNA molecule carried a unique molecular identifier. TCRdb reanalysed the 5' RACE reads using MiXCR and keeps one entry per CDR3 protein. The sample holds under 15,000 distinct CDR3 sequences, approximately 15% seen once. This clonotype showed up many times. Time point: sample taken at primary tumor resection. The input material, whole RNA from tumor, nontumor lung or frozen PBMC, was sequenced unsorted. The sequence derives from a female donor with early-stage non-small cell lung cancer. Sequences were derived from PBMCs, sampled at surgery.

CDR3 DNA: TGTGCCAGCAGCTTATTCGAGCTAGCCAAAAACATTCAGTACTTC. It is translated as CASSLFELAKNIQYF. The V gene is TRBV7-9, the J gene TRBJ2-4; D gene ambiguous. Germline loops: CDR1 SEHNR, CDR2 FQNEAQ (reference sequence). V dropped 2 bases and J dropped 0 bases, with 8 bases sitting between them. The CDR3 totals 15 residues.